This entry lists 13 T cell receptor beta chains sequenced from one sample in a study of beta chain features in type 1 diabetes (dated 2018 in TCRdb). Libraries were prepared through the immunoSEQ multiplex PCR assay. All of the isolated RNA was reverse transcribed with the High Capacity cDNA Reverse Transcription Kit, so expressed TCRB transcripts were sequenced. Held by TCRdb, this immuneACCESS table contains in-frame sequences only and omits some clones. Under half of the omission traces to an unresolved V gene where checked; the cause of the rest is unknown. The sample yields 250,000 to 400,000 clones; 13% to 15% were counted once. The top ten hold 6.7% of the sample. Sequenced input: central memory CD4+ T cells from blood. All receptors derive from a man under 40 in good health.

This clone has only a few counts. The chain joins TRBV27 to TRBJ1-2, with D tentatively TRBD1 (6 bases). Per germline, CDR1 MNHEY and CDR2 SMNVEV (reference sequence). The V and J ends lost 3 bases and 4 bases respectively, with 9 bases between them. The CDR3 is 13 amino acids. CDR3 sequence: CASSLNRVYGYTF. DNA for the CDR3: TGTGCCAGCAGTTTGAACAGGGTCTATGGCTACACCTTC.

This clone has more than one count but fewer than ten. The chain is built from TRBV19 and TRBJ2-1, with D tentatively TRBD1 (6 bases). This CDR3 is built from 13 residues. Trimming stripped 1 base from V and 7 bases from J, with 8 bases between. Germline assignment: CDR1 LNHDA and CDR2 SQIVND (reference sequence). For the CDR3, the DNA is TGTGCCAGTAGTATAGGGACAGTTAATGAGCAGTTCTTC. This gives the protein CASSIGTVNEQFF.

This clone was seen more than once but under ten times. The chain carries TRBV6-5 and TRBJ2-7; D possibly corresponds to TRBD1 (6 bases). V lost 4 bases to trimming and J lost 2 bases, with 15 bases between them. The CDR3 consists of 15 residues. Germline assignment: CDR1 MNHEY and CDR2 SVGAGI. The CDR3 bases are TGTGCCAGCAGTTCCCGGGACATACCCCCCTACGAGCAGTACTTC. It translates to CASSSRDIPPYEQYF.

J is TRBJ2-3 and V is TRBV7-2; tentative D call: TRBD1 (6 bases). The germline V gene encodes CDR1 SGHTA and CDR2 FQGNSA. The CDR3 consists of 15 residues. The V gene lost 1 base and the J gene lost 5 bases, with 13 bases spanning the gap. CDR3 bases: TGTGCCAGCAGCTTAGGGACAGCGTCGGTAGATACGCAGTATTTT. It specifies CASSLGTASVDTQYF.

V usage is TRBV9 and J usage is TRBJ1-2; no reliable D call. In germline, CDR1 is SGDLS, CDR2 YYNGEE. Trimming removed 7 bases at V and 0 bases at J, with 10 bases between. This CDR3 contains 13 residues. As DNA, the CDR3 is TGTGCCAGCGGATCATTAGCTAACTATGGCTACACCTTC. This codes for CASGSLANYGYTF.

This clone was observed a handful of times. The chain uses TRBV5-5 and TRBJ2-7; possibly TRBD1 for D (5 bases). V was cut by 0 bases and J by 1 base, with 11 bases left in between. This CDR3 comprises 15 residues. Germline V gives CDR1 SGHKS, CDR2 YYEKEE (reference sequence). The CDR3 nucleotides are TGTGCCAGCAGCTTGGCCCCTCGACAGTCCTACGAGCAGTACGTC. It yields the protein CASSLAPRQSYEQYV.

The CDR3 here is CAISGGVTGGTEAFF. The CDR3 DNA reads TGTGCCATCAGTGGGGGCGTGACAGGGGGCACTGAAGCTTTCTTT. The chain has TRBV10-3 and TRBJ1-1; TRBD1 agrees at 9 bases. Germline V gene data show CDR1 as ENHRY and CDR2 as SYGVKD. The CDR3 runs 15 residues. V shed 4 bases, J shed 4 bases, and the junction held 7 bases outside the gene matches.

The sample holds a few counts of this clone. V usage is TRBV7-2 and J usage is TRBJ2-5; D not resolved. CDR1 is SGHTA and CDR2 is FQGNSA in the germline V gene. CDR3 length: 14 amino acids. The ends were cut back, 1 base at V and 3 bases at J, with 9 bases in the middle. CDR3 residues: CASSLVGRKETQYF. The CDR3 region has the DNA TGTGCCAGCAGCTTAGTAGGGCGTAAAGAGACCCAGTACTTC.

This sequence joins TRBV6-5 and TRBJ1-1; TRBD1 might be the D (5 bases). Germline V gene lookup returns CDR1 MNHEY and CDR2 SVGAGI. The CDR3 is made up of 13 amino acids. V was shortened by 7 bases and J by 0 bases, with 9 bases between the two germline ends. The CDR3 sequence: CASKQTVNTEAFF. Written as DNA, the CDR3 is TGTGCCAGCAAACAGACAGTGAACACTGAAGCTTTCTTT.

The table lists this clone with a few counts. The rearrangement links TRBV6-6 to TRBJ1-5; possibly TRBD1 for D (5 bases). Trimming pared 7 bases from V and 4 bases from J, leaving 8 bases between. The CDR3 totals 12 residues. Germline V lookup: CDR1 MNHNY, CDR2 SVGAGI (reference sequence). The CDR3 is CASTRANQPQHF. In DNA, the CDR3 is TGTGCCAGCACCAGGGCTAATCAGCCCCAGCATTTT.

The chain employs TRBV11-1 and TRBJ2-1, with 11 nucleotides matching TRBD2. The CDR3 is 16 residues long. With V trimmed by 2 bases and J by 9 bases, 9 bases remained unmatched. The V gene's germline CDR1 is SGHAT and CDR2 FQDESV (reference sequence). CDR3 residues: CASSLYRLAGGFEQFF. CDR3 sequence (DNA): TGTGCCAGCAGCTTATATCGGCTAGCGGGAGGTTTTGAGCAGTTCTTC.

This clone was recorded once. The V gene is TRBV19, the J gene TRBJ1-4; D uncertain. The CDR3 consists of 14 residues. V lost 2 bases and J 2 bases, leaving 6 bases between the germline ends. Germline values: CDR1 LNHDA, CDR2 SQIVND (reference sequence). CDR3 sequence reads: CASSIFRTNEKLFF. The CDR3 region has the DNA TGTGCCAGTAGTATATTCCGGACTAATGAAAAACTGTTTTTT.

This clone has a count of ten or more. The chain employs TRBV18 and TRBJ2-1; 10 positions agree with TRBD2. Germline V gene data show CDR1 as KGHSH and CDR2 as LQKENI. The CDR3 has 14 residues. The ends lost 5 bases at V and 7 bases at J; junction bases unmatched: 5. CDR3 protein: CASSAAGGENEQFF. Written as DNA, the CDR3 is TGTGCCAGCTCAGCAGCGGGAGGGGAAAATGAGCAGTTCTTC.